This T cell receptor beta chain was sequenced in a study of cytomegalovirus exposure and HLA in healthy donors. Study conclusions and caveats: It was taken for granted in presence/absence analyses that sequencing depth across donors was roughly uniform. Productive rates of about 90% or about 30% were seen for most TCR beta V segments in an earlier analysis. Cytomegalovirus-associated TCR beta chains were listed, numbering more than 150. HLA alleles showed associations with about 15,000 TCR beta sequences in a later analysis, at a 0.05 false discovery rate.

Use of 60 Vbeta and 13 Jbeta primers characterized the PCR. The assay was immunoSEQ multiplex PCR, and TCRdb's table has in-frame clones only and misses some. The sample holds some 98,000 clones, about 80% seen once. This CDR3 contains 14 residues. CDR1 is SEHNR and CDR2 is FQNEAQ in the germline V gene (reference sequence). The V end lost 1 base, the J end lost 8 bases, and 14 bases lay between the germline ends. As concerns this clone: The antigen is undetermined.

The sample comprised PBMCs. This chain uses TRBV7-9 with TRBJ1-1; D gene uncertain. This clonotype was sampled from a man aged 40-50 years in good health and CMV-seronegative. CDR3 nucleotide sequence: TGTGCCAGCAGCTTAGTGGGTCAGACACAAGAAGCTTTCTTT. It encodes CASSLVGQTQEAFF.